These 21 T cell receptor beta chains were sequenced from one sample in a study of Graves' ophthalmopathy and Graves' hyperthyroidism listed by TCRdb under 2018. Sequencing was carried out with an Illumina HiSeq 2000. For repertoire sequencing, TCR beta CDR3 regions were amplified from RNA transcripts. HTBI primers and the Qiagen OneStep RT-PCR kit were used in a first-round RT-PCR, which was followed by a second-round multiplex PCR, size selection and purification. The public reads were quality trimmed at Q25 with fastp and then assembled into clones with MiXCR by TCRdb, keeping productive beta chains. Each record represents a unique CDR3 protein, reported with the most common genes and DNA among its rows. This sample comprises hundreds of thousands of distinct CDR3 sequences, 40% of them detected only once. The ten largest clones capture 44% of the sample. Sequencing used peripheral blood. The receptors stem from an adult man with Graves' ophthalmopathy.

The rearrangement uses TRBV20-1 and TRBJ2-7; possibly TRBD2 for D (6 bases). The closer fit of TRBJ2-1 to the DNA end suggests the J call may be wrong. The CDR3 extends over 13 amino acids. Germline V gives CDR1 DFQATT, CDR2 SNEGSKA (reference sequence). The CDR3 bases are TGCAGTGCTAGACGACCCGGGGGCAATGAGCAGTTCTTC. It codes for CSARRPGGNEQFF.

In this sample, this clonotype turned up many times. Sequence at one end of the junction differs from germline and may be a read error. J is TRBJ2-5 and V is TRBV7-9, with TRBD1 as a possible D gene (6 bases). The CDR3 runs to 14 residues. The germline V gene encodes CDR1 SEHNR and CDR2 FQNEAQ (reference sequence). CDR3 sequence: CASSQDRTEETQYF. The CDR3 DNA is TGCGCCAGCAGCCAAGATCGGACAGAAGAGACCCAGTACTTC.

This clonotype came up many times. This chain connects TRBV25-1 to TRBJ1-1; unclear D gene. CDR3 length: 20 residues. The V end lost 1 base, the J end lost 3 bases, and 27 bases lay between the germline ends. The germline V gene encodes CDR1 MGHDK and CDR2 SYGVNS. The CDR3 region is CASSESGSWEAGRSDTEAFF. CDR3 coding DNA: TGTGCCAGCAGTGAATCCGGTAGCTGGGAGGCCGGGCGTTCGGACACTGAAGCTTTCTTT.

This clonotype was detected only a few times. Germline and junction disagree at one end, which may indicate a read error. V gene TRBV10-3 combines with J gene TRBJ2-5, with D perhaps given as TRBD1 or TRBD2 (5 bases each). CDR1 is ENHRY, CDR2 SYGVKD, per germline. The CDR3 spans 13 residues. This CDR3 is CASSWRGVGTQYF. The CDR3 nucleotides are TGTGCCAGCAGTTGGAGAGGGGTAGGGACCCAGTACTTC.

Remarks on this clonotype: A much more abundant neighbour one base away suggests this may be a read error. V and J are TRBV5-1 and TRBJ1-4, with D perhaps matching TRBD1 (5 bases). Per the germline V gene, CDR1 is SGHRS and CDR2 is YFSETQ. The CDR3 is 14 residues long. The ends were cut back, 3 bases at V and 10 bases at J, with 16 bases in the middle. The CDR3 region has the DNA TGCGCCAGCAGCTCGTTTCAGGGTCGCGGAAAACTGTTTTTT. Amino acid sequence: CASSSFQGRGKLFF. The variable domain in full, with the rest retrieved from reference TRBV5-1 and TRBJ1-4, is KAGVTQTPRYLIKTRGQQVTLSCSPISGHRSVSWYQQTPGQGLQFLFEYFSETQRNKGNFPGRFSGRQFSNSRSEMNVSTLELGDSALYLCASSSFQGRGKLFFGSGTQLSVL.

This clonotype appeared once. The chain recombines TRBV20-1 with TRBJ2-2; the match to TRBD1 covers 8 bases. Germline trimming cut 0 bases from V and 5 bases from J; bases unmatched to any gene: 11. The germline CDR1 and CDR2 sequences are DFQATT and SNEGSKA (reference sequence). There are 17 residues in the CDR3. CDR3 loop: CSARDGQGARSTGELFF. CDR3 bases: TGCAGTGCTAGAGATGGGCAGGGGGCGCGAAGTACCGGGGAGCTGTTTTTT.

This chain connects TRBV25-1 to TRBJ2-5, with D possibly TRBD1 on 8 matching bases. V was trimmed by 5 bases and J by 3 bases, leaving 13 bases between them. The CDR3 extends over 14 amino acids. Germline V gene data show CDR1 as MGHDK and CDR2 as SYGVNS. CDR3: CASSSQGGKETQYF. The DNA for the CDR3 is TGTGCCAGCAGTTCACAGGGGGGGAAAGAGACCCAGTACTTC.

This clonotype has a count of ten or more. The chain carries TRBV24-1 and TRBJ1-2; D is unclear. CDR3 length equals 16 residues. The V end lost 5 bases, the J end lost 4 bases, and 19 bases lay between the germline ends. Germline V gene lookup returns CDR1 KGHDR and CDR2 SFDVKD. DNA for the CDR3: TGTGCCACCAGTGGGACCGTCGCAGGAGATACCTATGGCTACACCTTC. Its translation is CATSGTVAGDTYGYTF.

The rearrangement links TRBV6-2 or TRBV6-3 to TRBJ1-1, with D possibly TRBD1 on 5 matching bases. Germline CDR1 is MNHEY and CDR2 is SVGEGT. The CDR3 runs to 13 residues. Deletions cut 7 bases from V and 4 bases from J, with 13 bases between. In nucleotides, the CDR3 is TGTGCCAGCAAATCGGGGCTGAGCACTGAAGCTTTCTTT. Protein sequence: CASKSGLSTEAFF.

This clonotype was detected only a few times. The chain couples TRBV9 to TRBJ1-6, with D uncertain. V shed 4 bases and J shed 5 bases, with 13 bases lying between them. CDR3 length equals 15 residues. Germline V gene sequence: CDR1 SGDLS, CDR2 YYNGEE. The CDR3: CASSPHSGDNSPLHF. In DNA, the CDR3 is TGTGCCAGCAGCCCACACAGCGGCGATAATTCACCCCTCCACTTT.

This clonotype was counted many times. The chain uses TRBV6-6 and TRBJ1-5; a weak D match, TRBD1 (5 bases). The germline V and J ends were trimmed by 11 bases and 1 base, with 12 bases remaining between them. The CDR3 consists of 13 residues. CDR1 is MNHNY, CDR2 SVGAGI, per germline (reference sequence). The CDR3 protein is CAHARVSNQPQHF. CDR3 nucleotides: TGTGCCCACGCCAGGGTAAGCAATCAGCCCCAGCATTTT.

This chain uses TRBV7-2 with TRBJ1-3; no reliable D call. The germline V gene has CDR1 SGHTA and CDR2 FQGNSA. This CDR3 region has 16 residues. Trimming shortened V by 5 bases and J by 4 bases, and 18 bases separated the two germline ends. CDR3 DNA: TGTGCCAGCAGCCCGCGGTCTCGGGGAACAGGAAACACCATATATTTT. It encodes CASSPRSRGTGNTIYF.

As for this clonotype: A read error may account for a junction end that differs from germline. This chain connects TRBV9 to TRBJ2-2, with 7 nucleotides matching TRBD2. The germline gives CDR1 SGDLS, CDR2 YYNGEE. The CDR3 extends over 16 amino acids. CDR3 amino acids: CASSPVGRENTGELVF. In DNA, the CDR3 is TGTGCCAGCAGCCCTGTAGGGCGGGAGAACACCGGGGAGCTGGTTTTT.

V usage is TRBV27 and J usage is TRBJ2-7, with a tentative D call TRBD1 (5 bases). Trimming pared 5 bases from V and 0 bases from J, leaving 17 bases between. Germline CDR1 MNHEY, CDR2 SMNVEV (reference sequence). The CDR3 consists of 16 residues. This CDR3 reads CASSTTAGHTSYEQYF. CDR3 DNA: TGTGCCAGCAGTACCACAGCAGGACATACCTCCTACGAGCAGTACTTC.

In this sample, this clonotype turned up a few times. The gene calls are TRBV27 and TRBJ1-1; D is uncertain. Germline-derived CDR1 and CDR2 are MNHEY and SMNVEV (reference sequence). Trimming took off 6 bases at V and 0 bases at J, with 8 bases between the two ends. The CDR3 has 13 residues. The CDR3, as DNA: TGTGCCAGCAGGGCGAGCGTGAACACTGAAGCTTTCTTT. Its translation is CASRASVNTEAFF.

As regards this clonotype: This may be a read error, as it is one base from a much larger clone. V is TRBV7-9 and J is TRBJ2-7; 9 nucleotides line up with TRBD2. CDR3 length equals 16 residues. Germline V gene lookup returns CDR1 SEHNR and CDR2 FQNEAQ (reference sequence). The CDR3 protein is CASSLRGGRAPYKQYF. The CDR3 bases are TGTGCCAGCAGCTTAAGGGGCGGGAGGGCTCCCTACAAGCAGTACTTC.

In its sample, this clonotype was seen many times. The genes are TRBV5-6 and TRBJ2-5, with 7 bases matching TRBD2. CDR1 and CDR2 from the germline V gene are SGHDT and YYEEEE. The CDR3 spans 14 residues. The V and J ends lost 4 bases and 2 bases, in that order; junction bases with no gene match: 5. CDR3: CASSVGGLQETQYF. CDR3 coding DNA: TGTGCCAGCAGCGTCGGGGGACTACAAGAGACCCAGTACTTC.

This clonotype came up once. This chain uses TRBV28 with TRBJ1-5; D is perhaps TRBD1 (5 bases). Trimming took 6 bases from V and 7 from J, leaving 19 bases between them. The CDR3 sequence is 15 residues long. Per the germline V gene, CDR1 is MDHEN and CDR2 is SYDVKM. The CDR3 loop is CASSQLREGEQPQHF. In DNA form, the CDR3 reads TGTGCCAGCAGCCAGCTCAGGGAAGGGGAGCAGCCCCAGCATTTT.

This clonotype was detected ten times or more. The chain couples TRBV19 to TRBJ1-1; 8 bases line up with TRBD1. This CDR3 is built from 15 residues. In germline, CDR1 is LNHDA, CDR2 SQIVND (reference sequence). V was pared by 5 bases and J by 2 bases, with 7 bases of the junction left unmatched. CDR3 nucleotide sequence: TGTGCCAGTAGTCCCTGGACAGGGCTTAACACTGAAGCTTTCTTT. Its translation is CASSPWTGLNTEAFF.

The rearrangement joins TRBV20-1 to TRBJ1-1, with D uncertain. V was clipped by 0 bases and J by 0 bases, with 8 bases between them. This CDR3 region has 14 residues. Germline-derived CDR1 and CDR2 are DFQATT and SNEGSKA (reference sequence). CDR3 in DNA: TGCAGTGCTAGAGATCCGGCTTTGAACACTGAAGCTTTCTTT. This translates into CSARDPALNTEAFF.

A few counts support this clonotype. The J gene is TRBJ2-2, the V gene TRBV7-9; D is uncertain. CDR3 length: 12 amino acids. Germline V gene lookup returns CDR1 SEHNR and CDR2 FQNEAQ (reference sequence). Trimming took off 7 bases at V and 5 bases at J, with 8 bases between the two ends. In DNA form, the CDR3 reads TGTGCCAGCAAACTCGGTACCGGGGAGCTGTTTTTT. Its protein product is CASKLGTGELFF.